The 20 T cell receptor beta chains presented below share a single source sample, sequenced in a study of regulatory T cells in long-lasting Graves disease. Sequencing libraries for TCR beta were prepared with iRepertoire HTBI primers and Arm-PCR of CDR3 regions. MiXCR was run by TCRdb on the multiplex PCR reads, yielding one entry per CDR3 protein. Of some 370,000 distinct CDR3 sequences listed, roughly 10% are singletons. Described time point: newly diagnosed GD, antithyroid drugs for less than 3 months. Scientists built the TCR library using RNA that was extracted from PBMCs. This sample also appeared in a second study, on T cells in Graves' hyperthyroidism and ophthalmopathy.

Sequenced material: peripheral blood mononuclear cells (PBMCs), taken at new diagnosis, from a patient treated with antithyroid drugs. The source of these receptors is a woman aged 18-29 years with Graves disease.

The CDR3 DNA sequence: TGTGCCATCAGTGGGGGAGCGGGAAGCACAGATACGCAGTATTTT. Protein: CAISGGAGSTDTQYF. This chain connects TRBV10-3 to TRBJ2-3; 7 bases are shared with TRBD2. Trimming took 4 bases from V and 0 from J; bases not matched to a gene: 4. Looked up from germline, CDR1 is ENHRY and CDR2 is SYGVKD. The CDR3 contains 15 residues.

The table lists this clonotype with many counts. The chain employs TRBV7-9 and TRBJ1-5; 10 bases line up with TRBD1. Germline-derived CDR1 and CDR2 are SEHNR and FQNEAQ (reference sequence). V lost 3 bases, J lost 3 bases, and 2 bases stayed unmatched. This CDR3 has 15 residues. The CDR3 DNA follows: TGTGCCAGCAGCTTGGGACAGGGGTTCAATCAGCCCCAGCATTTT. Translating gives CASSLGQGFNQPQHF.

This clonotype was recorded a few times. The chain carries TRBV19 and TRBJ1-1; D remains ambiguous. The V end lost 5 bases, the J end lost 2 bases, and 9 bases lay between the germline ends. The germline V gene encodes CDR1 LNHDA and CDR2 SQIVND (reference sequence). The CDR3 sequence is 13 residues long. The CDR3 DNA reads TGTGCCAGTAGTTCTTGGGCTAACACTGAAGCTTTCTTT. Translation gives CASSSWANTEAFF.

This clonotype was seen ten or more times. This chain joins TRBV28 and TRBJ1-4; 9 nucleotides align to TRBD1. This CDR3 has 14 residues. Looked up from germline, CDR1 is MDHEN and CDR2 is SYDVKM. The trim removed 7 bases at V and 7 bases at J, leaving 7 bases unmatched. CDR3 sequence reads: CASNSGTGTEKLFF. The CDR3 DNA sequence: TGTGCCAGCAACTCGGGGACAGGGACTGAAAAACTGTTTTTT.

This clonotype was picked up many times. The chain links TRBV28 to TRBJ2-7, with D perhaps matching TRBD2 (6 bases). The germline V gene encodes CDR1 MDHEN and CDR2 SYDVKM. The CDR3 loop spans 14 amino acids. Trimming left V 8 bases short and J 5 bases short, with 19 bases between. CDR3 coding DNA: TGTGCCAGCGGGTTAGCGGTACCTAACCACGAGCAGTACTTC. Encoded protein: CASGLAVPNHEQYF.

In its sample, this clonotype was seen many times. The chain links TRBV7-8 to TRBJ2-1; D might be TRBD1 or TRBD2, each matching 6 bases. Germline V lookup: CDR1 SGHVS, CDR2 FQNEAQ. The CDR3 extends over 15 amino acids. V lost 4 bases and J 0 bases, leaving 10 bases between the germline ends. The CDR3 nucleotides read TGTGCCAGCAGCTCGGGGGCTAGCTCCTACAATGAGCAGTTCTTC. Translating it yields CASSSGASSYNEQFF.

This clonotype was seen at least ten times. This chain links TRBV27 with TRBJ2-1; TRBD2 matches 8 bases. CDR3 length equals 16 residues. J gave up 12 bases and V 5 bases, and 18 bases lay outside the gene matches. Germline V gene sequence: CDR1 MNHEY, CDR2 SMNVEV (reference sequence). The CDR3 sequence: CASSLYTGGPGGWQFF. CDR3 nucleotide sequence: TGTGCCAGCAGTCTCTACACGGGAGGGCCGGGGGGTTGGCAGTTCTTC.

This clonotype was detected many times. V is TRBV5-6 and J is TRBJ1-2; no reliable D call. CDR3 length: 14 residues. V lost 0 bases and J lost 8, with 14 bases in between. Germline CDR1 reads SGHDT; CDR2 reads YYEEEE. CDR3 sequence (DNA): TGTGCCAGCAGCTTGGAACGACTAACTAACGGCTACACCTTC. Translation gives CASSLERLTNGYTF. Combining the CDR3 with reference TRBV5-6 and TRBJ1-2 gives the whole variable domain DAGVTQSPTHLIKTRGQQVTLRCSPKSGHDTVSWYQQALGQGPQFIFQYYEEEERQRGNFPDRFSGHQFPNYSSELNVNALLLGDSALYLCASSLERLTNGYTFGSGTRLTVV.

V and J are TRBV5-6 and TRBJ2-1, with 7 bases lining up with TRBD2. From germline, CDR1 is SGHDT and CDR2 YYEEEE. The CDR3 extends over 17 amino acids. The V gene end was trimmed by 4 bases and the J gene end by 3 bases; junction bases not matched to a gene: 13. CDR3 region: CASSRRTSSGDYNEQFF. CDR3 sequence (DNA): TGTGCCAGCAGCCGAAGAACGTCTAGCGGAGACTACAATGAGCAGTTCTTC.

This clonotype was counted at least ten times. The chain uses TRBV27 and TRBJ1-1; 9 bases line up with TRBD1. V lost 7 bases, J lost 3 bases, and 18 bases stayed unmatched. This CDR3 has 18 residues. Germline CDR1 MNHEY, CDR2 SMNVEV (reference sequence). CDR3 DNA sequence: TGTGCCAGCACACGAACGGGACAGGGATGGTTCGGTGACACTGAAGCTTTCTTT. Protein sequence: CASTRTGQGWFGDTEAFF.

This clonotype was seen repeatedly, ten times or more. This sequence joins TRBV2 and TRBJ2-1; no reliable D call. V lost 9 bases and J 7 bases, leaving 10 bases between the germline ends. The CDR3 covers 11 residues. Looked up from germline, CDR1 is SNHLY and CDR2 is FYNNEI. The CDR3 nucleotides read TGTGCCAGTAACCTGAGGAATGAGCAGTTCTTC. This codes for CASNLRNEQFF. The full variable domain, completed using reference TRBV2 and TRBJ2-1, is EPEVTQTPSHQVTQMGQEVILRCVPISNHLYFYWYRQILGQKVEFLVSFYNNEISEKSEIFDDQFSVERPDGSNFTLKIRSTKLEDSAMYFCASNLRNEQFFGPGTRLTVL.

At least ten counts were recorded for this clonotype. The chain combines TRBV11-2 with TRBJ1-2; 7 bases line up with TRBD1. V trimming: 3 bases; J trimming: 4 bases; junction bases outside the gene matches: 5. CDR3 length: 14 residues. Germline-derived CDR1 and CDR2 are SGHAT and FQNNGV. This CDR3 reads CASSFRDSLYGYTF. CDR3 bases: TGTGCCAGCAGCTTTCGGGACAGTCTCTATGGCTACACCTTC.

As regards this clonotype: Mismatch with germline at one junction end may stem from a read error. The chain couples TRBV10-3 to TRBJ2-1, with 8 positions matching TRBD2. The V gene's germline CDR1 is ENHRY and CDR2 SYGVKD. The length of the CDR3 is 19 residues. For the CDR3, the DNA is TGTGCCATCAGTGAGTCTGGCGCGGGAGGCACCGTCTCCTACAATGAGCAGCCCTTC. Protein product: CAISESGAGGTVSYNEQPF.

This clonotype has a handful of counts. The chain links TRBV12-3 or TRBV12-4 to TRBJ2-1; no firm D call. CDR3 size: 15 residues. The V end was cut by 2 bases, the J end by 0 bases, with 8 bases between. The CDR3: CASSLKESSYNEQFF. The CDR3 nucleotides are TGTGCCAGCAGTTTAAAGGAGTCCTCCTACAATGAGCAGTTCTTC.

This clonotype was detected ten times or more. This chain connects TRBV20-1 to TRBJ2-7, with D unresolved. The CDR3 has 11 amino acids. Trimming shortened V by 1 base and J by 12 bases, and 13 bases separated the two germline ends. Per germline, CDR1 DFQATT and CDR2 SNEGSKA (reference sequence). CDR3 coding DNA: TGCAGTGCTAGAGCGGTCACCCGTAGGTACTTC. Protein product: CSARAVTRRYF.

This clonotype has a count of ten or more. V and J are TRBV10-3 and TRBJ2-3; D is unclear. The CDR3 length is 15 residues. Trimming took off 2 bases at V and 0 bases at J, with 9 bases between the two ends. Germline loops: CDR1 ENHRY, CDR2 SYGVKD. CDR3 in DNA: TGTGCCATCAGTGAGCCACAAAGTAGCACAGATACGCAGTATTTT. It encodes CAISEPQSSTDTQYF.

This clonotype was seen many times. V usage is TRBV27 and J usage is TRBJ2-5, with D uncertain. CDR1 MNHEY and CDR2 SMNVEV come from the germline V gene (reference sequence). Trimming shortened V by 5 bases and J by 4 bases, and 14 bases separated the two germline ends. This CDR3 spans 14 amino acids. The CDR3 bases are TGTGCCAGCAGTCCATCGGTCTCGAGAGAGACCCAGTACTTC. Protein sequence: CASSPSVSRETQYF.

The CDR3 region has the DNA TGCAGCGCAGTAACGGTCGGGACCCAGTACTTC. It is translated as CSAVTVGTQYF. The chain employs TRBV29-1 and TRBJ2-5; D call uncertain. Trimming took off 7 bases at V and 7 bases at J, with 13 bases between the two ends. Per germline, CDR1 SQVTM and CDR2 ANQGSEA. The CDR3 spans 11 residues.

This chain joins TRBV29-1 and TRBJ2-7; D remains unclear. The V end lost 4 bases, the J end lost 5 bases, and 12 bases lay between the germline ends. The CDR3 is 12 amino acids. The germline CDR1 and CDR2 sequences are SQVTM and ANQGSEA. Written as DNA, the CDR3 is TGCAGCGTTGCCATTATGGGTAACGAGCAGTACTTC. This gives the protein CSVAIMGNEQYF.

This clonotype showed up many times. This chain connects TRBV7-9 to TRBJ2-7; 7 bases are a match to TRBD1. This CDR3 is built from 13 residues. The V gene end was trimmed by 4 bases and the J gene end by 4 bases; junction bases not matched to a gene: 4. Germline CDR1 and CDR2: SEHNR and FQNEAQ (reference sequence). The CDR3 nucleotides are TGTGCCAGCAGCTCCGACAGGGAATACGAGCAGTACGTC. Translating it yields CASSSDREYEQYV.